There are many counts of the clone carrying this T cell receptor beta chain. Antigen unknown. The sample comes from a study of T-cell memory formation after mild COVID-19. Study information: There were largely donor-specific TCR clusters. General study results and limits: Later expanders leaned toward CD4+, whereas clones contracting from day 15 to 85 were balanced CD4/CD8.

The CDR3 has 13 residues. Germline loops: CDR1 LGHNA, CDR2 YSLEER. With 1 base removed from V and 1 base from J, the gap between germline ends came to 4 bases. MiXCR, applied by TCRdb to the 5' RACE reads, yields one record per CDR3 protein. The table lists around 530,000 distinct CDR3 sequences, about a fifth of them singletons. The chain joins TRBV4-3 to TRBJ2-5; D is unclear. The TCR comes from an adult woman who had mild COVID-19 (a few samples of this study predate the infection). Cell type and time point are not known. Specimen: PBMCs or a T cell subset sorted from them (not recorded which). CDR3 nucleotide sequence: TGCGCCAGCAGCCAAGGACTCCAAGAGACCCAGTACTTC. This translates into CASSQGLQETQYF.